Sequencing of this T cell receptor beta chain was carried out in a study of cytomegalovirus exposure and HLA in healthy donors. Study-wide results and caveats: Presence/absence analyses assumed roughly uniform sequencing depth across donors. There were several of the most significant clusters that appeared linked to common viral pathogens in a later analysis.

In this sample, this clone turned up a few times. Its antigen is undetermined. A multiplex PCR was run with 60 Vbeta primers and 13 Jbeta primers. Only in-frame clones appear in the TCRdb table, and some are missing; sequencing was by immunoSEQ multiplex PCR. The repertoire has around 130,000 clones, 75% to 90% of them found once; the top ten carry about 6.7%. Germline V gene sequence: CDR1 SGDLS, CDR2 YYNGEE. CDR3 length: 16 residues. The V end was cut by 4 bases, the J end by 4 bases, with 15 bases between. Among the donors, all were healthy bone marrow donors. The source is a woman in her 30s in good health and CMV-seropositive. The chain employs TRBV9 and TRBJ2-6; TRBD1 might be the D (7 bases). Sequenced input: PBMCs. The CDR3 DNA reads TGTGCCAGCAGCTTCCCCAGGGGGGACGGGGCCAACGTCCTGACTTTC. This encodes CASSFPRGDGANVLTF.